A single sample is the source of the 15 T cell receptor beta chains below, sequenced in a study of PD-1 blockade in classical Hodgkin lymphoma. The method was immunoSEQ multiplex PCR; TCRdb's version includes in-frame clones alone and lacks a portion of them. Among some 40,000 clones listed, roughly three quarters were seen once. The patients all showed relapse after autologous stem cell transplantation, while their brentuximab vedotin exposure varied. The sample consisted of peripheral blood mononuclear cells (PBMCs), taken before the second cycle of nivolumab. All receptors come from a human donor with classical Hodgkin lymphoma.

V is TRBV4-3 and J is TRBJ2-2; perhaps TRBD2 as D (7 bases). Trimming cost V 4 bases and J 5 bases, with 14 bases left between them. CDR3 size: 15 residues. The germline V gene has CDR1 LGHNA and CDR2 YSLEER. The CDR3 bases are TGCGCCAGCAGCCGAGGGGGGGTTGGAACCGGGGAGCTGTTTTTT. Protein: CASSRGGVGTGELFF.

This chain links TRBV19 with TRBJ2-7; TRBD2 might be the D (7 bases). Germline values: CDR1 LNHDA, CDR2 SQIVND (reference sequence). The CDR3 length is 13 residues. Trimming cost V 7 bases and J 6 bases, with 16 bases left between them. The CDR3 DNA follows: TGTGCCAGTACCCCTTGGGAGGGGGGCGAGCAGTACTTC. This sequence encodes CASTPWEGGEQYF.

The DNA of the CDR3 is TGCAGCGCTCAAGGGCCAGATACGCAGTATTTT. Residues: CSAQGPDTQYF. The rearrangement joins TRBV29-1 to TRBJ2-3; D is undetermined. Germline CDR1 and CDR2: SQVTM and ANQGSEA. This CDR3 contains 11 residues. Trimming pared 7 bases from V and 4 bases from J, leaving 9 bases between.

CDR3 sequence (DNA): TGTGCCAGCAGTCCCCCACCGGGACAGGGCGACGATCAGCCCCAGCATTTT. Translation gives CASSPPPGQGDDQPQHF. J is TRBJ1-5 and V is TRBV28, with 9 bases lining up with TRBD1. The CDR3 has 17 residues. V shed 5 bases, J shed 5 bases, and the junction held 13 bases outside the gene matches. The germline gives CDR1 MDHEN, CDR2 SYDVKM.

This clone was seen just once. The V call is TRBV23-1, the J call TRBJ2-7; D not certain. TRBV23-1 is designated an ORF whose function remains uncertain. The CDR3 runs to 13 residues. V lost 3 bases, J lost 7 bases, and 13 bases lay in between. CDR3 residues: CASSQIGCGEQYF. The CDR3 nucleotides read TGCGCCAGCAGTCAGATAGGTTGTGGAGAGCAGTACTTC.

This chain uses TRBV5-8 with TRBJ1-3, with a tentative D call TRBD1 (6 bases). The CDR3 contains 14 residues. Between the trimmed V and J ends, which lost 0 bases and 2 bases, there was a span of 6 bases. CDR1 and CDR2 (germline): SGHTS, YDEGEE. DNA of the CDR3: TGTGCCAGCAGCTTGGCAGGGGCTGGAAACACCATATATTTT. Encoded protein: CASSLAGAGNTIYF. The full variable domain, completed using reference TRBV5-8 and TRBJ1-3, is EAGVTQSPTHLIKTRGQQATLRCSPISGHTSVYWYQQALGLGLQFLLWYDEGEERNRGNFPPRFSGRQFPNYSSELNVNALELEDSALYLCASSLAGAGNTIYFGEGSWLTVV.

The gene calls are TRBV11-3 and TRBJ2-1; 8 bases match TRBD2. V shed 1 base, J shed 7 bases, and the junction held 12 bases outside the gene matches. Germline V gene data show CDR1 as SGHNT and CDR2 as YENEEA. This CDR3 spans 17 amino acids. Written as DNA, the CDR3 is TGTGCCAGCAGCTTAGGTTCGGGGGGGCCCGGGCGGAATGAGCAGTTCTTC. Translated: CASSLGSGGPGRNEQFF.

The chain links TRBV18 to TRBJ2-1; TRBD1 matches 7 bases. Germline CDR1 reads KGHSH; CDR2 reads LQKENI. The CDR3 covers 16 residues. With V trimmed by 5 bases and J by 4 bases, 11 bases remained unmatched. This chain's CDR3 is CASSSLTGESYNEQFF. For the CDR3, the DNA is TGTGCCAGCTCATCCCTTACAGGGGAATCTTACAATGAGCAGTTCTTC. The full variable domain, in which reference TRBV18 and TRBJ2-1 provide the parts outside the CDR3, is NAGVMQNPRHLVRRRGQEARLRCSPMKGHSHVYWYRQLPEEGLKFMVYLQKENIIDESGMPKERFSAEFPKEGPSILRIQQVVRGDSAAYFCASSSLTGESYNEQFFGPGTRLTVL.

The sample holds a few counts of this clone. Within the sample, other DNA sequences also encode this same CDR3. The CDR3 bases are TGCAGCGTCGAACGGGGTTATGGCTACACCTTC. Translated, it gives CSVERGYGYTF. The rearrangement joins TRBV29-1 to TRBJ1-2; D uncertain. Germline CDR1 SQVTM, CDR2 ANQGSEA. CDR3 length: 11 amino acids. V lost 6 bases to trimming and J lost 5 bases, with 10 bases between them.

The V call is TRBV6-6, the J call TRBJ2-6; D remains ambiguous. CDR1 is MNHNY and CDR2 is SVGAGI in the germline V gene (reference sequence). The CDR3 is made up of 16 amino acids. The V gene lost 4 bases and the J gene lost 0 bases, with 10 bases spanning the gap. The DNA for the CDR3 is TGTGCCAGCAGTTTTAGACCCGGCTCTGGGGCCAACGTCCTGACTTTC. Its translation: CASSFRPGSGANVLTF.

This rearrangement joins TRBV6-6 to TRBJ1-3, with D maybe TRBD1 (6 bases). The V end lost 5 bases, the J end lost 4 bases, and 9 bases lay between the germline ends. CDR3 length: 13 residues. Per germline, CDR1 MNHNY and CDR2 SVGAGI (reference sequence). The CDR3 sequence: CASSGGAGNTIYF. CDR3 nucleotide sequence: TGTGCCAGCAGTGGGGGGGCGGGAAACACCATATATTTT.

This chain links TRBV29-1 with TRBJ2-1; D is possibly TRBD1 (5 bases). The CDR3 runs to 14 residues. V was trimmed by 5 bases and J by 4 bases, leaving 15 bases between them. CDR1 SQVTM and CDR2 ANQGSEA come from the germline V gene. The CDR3: CSVRVAQGYNEQFF. DNA of the CDR3: TGCAGCGTTCGGGTAGCCCAGGGATACAATGAGCAGTTCTTC.

The chain employs TRBV27 and TRBJ1-3, with 7 bases identical to TRBD1. V gave up 5 bases and J gave up 0 bases; unmatched junction bases: 16. The CDR3 has 19 amino acids. Germline V lookup: CDR1 MNHEY, CDR2 SMNVEV (reference sequence). The CDR3 here is CASSPLWTGLARSGNTIYF. In nucleotides, the CDR3 is TGTGCCAGCAGTCCCTTGTGGACAGGCCTGGCGCGCTCTGGAAACACCATATATTTT.

V gene TRBV27 combines with J gene TRBJ2-4; D not certain. This CDR3 is 14 amino acids long. Germline values: CDR1 MNHEY, CDR2 SMNVEV (reference sequence). V lost 7 bases and J 0 bases, leaving 10 bases between the germline ends. The CDR3 reads CASKEQLAKNIQYF. The CDR3 DNA sequence: TGTGCCAGCAAAGAACAGCTAGCCAAAAACATTCAGTACTTC.

The chain has TRBV18 and TRBJ1-1; D might be TRBD1 (5 bases). This CDR3 is 16 amino acids long. Germline CDR1 is KGHSH and CDR2 is LQKENI. V dropped 2 bases and J dropped 0 bases, with 13 bases sitting between them. Here the CDR3 reads CASSPNQGFVNTEAFF. As DNA, the CDR3 is TGTGCCAGCTCACCAAACCAGGGTTTTGTGAACACTGAAGCTTTCTTT.